This entry is about one T cell receptor (beta chain). These data are taken from a study of blood T cell repertoires in COVID-19. Study-level background: PBMCs, B-cell-depleted T cells, or T cells were the source of the cDNA or gDNA that made up the material.

Profiling relied on immunoSEQ multiplex PCR, and the TCRdb table lists in-frame clones only, not all of them. This table holds about 380,000 clones, roughly 90% found once. Before being deemed recovered, Cohort 3 donors had two negative PCRs, clearance, or symptom resolution. With 6 bases removed from V and 3 bases from J, the gap between germline ends came to 11 bases. Germline V gives CDR1 MNHEY, CDR2 SVGAGI. The CDR3 length is 14 residues. The chain links TRBV6-5 to TRBJ2-2, with D unclear. This TCR derives from a woman younger than 45 who had recovered from COVID-19. Material for sequencing was PBMCs or T cells enriched from blood (not recorded which). CDR3 region: CASRVVYHTGELFF. In nucleotides, the CDR3 is TGTGCCAGCAGGGTTGTCTATCACACCGGGGAGCTGTTTTTT.